The following is a T cell receptor beta chain sequence with its context. Its antigen target is currently unknown. Per-base quality was not reported, and no clone a single base away is much larger than it. Another Seattle source contributed samples from volunteer blood donors who had recovered from COVID-19. Collaborating institutions collected whole blood in K2EDTA tubes following their own protocols. For TCRbeta analysis, collaborators shipped samples as frozen whole blood, isolated PBMCs, or DNA extracted from either of those sample types. V ends up 0 bases short and J 9 bases short, with an unmatched junction base count of 11. CDR1 and CDR2 are drawn from the germline V gene: SGHRS, YFSETQ. Counted from cysteine to phenylalanine, this CDR3 has 15 amino acids. CDR3 DNA is the only sequence kept; it has 45 bases, read in frame from the first base. This sample stems from a study of blood T cell repertoires in COVID-19 (dated by TCRdb to 2020 to 2021). About the study as a whole: The collaborator samples originated in the United States, Italy and Spain and spanned the acute and convalescent phases of COVID-19. The material from the prospective study consisted of cDNA or gDNA derived from T cells, B-cell-depleted T cells, or PBMCs. The dataset comprised deeply sampled blood TCRbeta repertoires from subjects exposed to, actively infected with, or recovered from COVID-19. The repertoires were released in a freely available public database intended as a resource for research on the immune response to SARS-CoV-2. Samples were obtained from the ongoing ImmuneRACE study (first 160 participants) and from about 1,300 subjects provided by 6 global collaborators. A de-identified subject ID, COVID-19 status, age in years and sex were almost always included in the sample metadata. HLA class I and class II types, where available, came from metadata supplied by the sample provider rather than from assay-based typing.

The study at large found these results: The quantity of clinical and demographic metadata differed by source and by participant and was supplied without curation.

The immunoSEQ Assay, a bias-controlled multiplex PCR, was used to amplify TCRbeta CDR3 regions from genomic DNA. The paper's data handling went like this. Within the assay, amplification of reference gene primers was used to estimate how many nucleated cells each sample contained. Sequence reads were collapsed and filtered to measure the absolute abundance of every unique TCRbeta CDR3 rearrangement. For each sample, productive Simpson clonality was calculated by taking the square root of Simpson's diversity index across productive rearrangements. TCRdb holds this immuneACCESS table with in-frame rearrangements only. Some clones are missing; in checked studies, unresolved V genes explain under half, and the rest has no known cause. V and J calls and clone size follow that table, whereas D and trimming were derived from the DNA. The sample table shows 180,000 or so clones, and about 85% are seen once. The leading ten clones occupy 1% to 1.5% of the sample.

This TCR came from a man aged 55 to 70 who had recovered from COVID-19. Sequencing was performed on peripheral blood. Recombination joined TRBV5-1 with TRBJ1-2; TRBD1 matches 7 bases in the middle. The CDR3 amino acid sequence is: CASSLDSGQRGSYTF. The DNA sequence follows: TGCGCCAGCAGCTTGGATTCGGGACAGCGGGGGAGCTACACCTTC.